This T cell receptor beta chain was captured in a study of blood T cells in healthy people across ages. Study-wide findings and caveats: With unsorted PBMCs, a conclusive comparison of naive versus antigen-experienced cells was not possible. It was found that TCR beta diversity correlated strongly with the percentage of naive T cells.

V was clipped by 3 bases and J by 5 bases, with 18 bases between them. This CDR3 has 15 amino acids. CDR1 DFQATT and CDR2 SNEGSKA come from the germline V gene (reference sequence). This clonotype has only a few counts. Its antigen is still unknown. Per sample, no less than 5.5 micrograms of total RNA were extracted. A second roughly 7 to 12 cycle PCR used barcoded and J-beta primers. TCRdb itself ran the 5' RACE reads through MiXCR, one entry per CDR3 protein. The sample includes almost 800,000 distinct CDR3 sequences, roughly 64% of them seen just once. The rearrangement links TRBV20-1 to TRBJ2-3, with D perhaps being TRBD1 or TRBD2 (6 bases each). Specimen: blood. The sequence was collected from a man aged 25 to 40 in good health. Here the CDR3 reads CSARRRDTKGDTQYF. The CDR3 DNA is TGCAGTGCTAGGAGGCGGGACACCAAGGGAGATACGCAGTATTTT.